This T cell receptor (beta chain) was captured in a study of T cell repertoires in cytomegalovirus infection. Via MiXCR, TCRdb re-called the reads, giving one row per CDR3 protein. The sample includes 650,000 to 900,000 distinct CDR3 sequences, 25% to 35% seen only once; the top ten take 10% to 15%. The J segment lost 4 bases and the V segment lost 4 bases, leaving 3 bases of the junction unmatched. The CDR3 has 15 amino acids. CDR1 is SGHTA and CDR2 is FQGNSA in the germline V gene. The study's findings and limits: HLA-C-restricted CMV clonotypes gave the most frequent clonotype in two of eight donors.

This clonotype was observed many times. The antigen is undetermined. This rearrangement joins TRBV7-2 to TRBJ2-3; TRBD2 matches at 12 bases. Sequenced material: cultured CD8+ T cells from PBMCs, taken from culture after CMV antigen stimulation. The TCR comes from a human donor in good health (CMV status not recorded). Some clones in this sample may be carry-over from other donors' samples. This chain's CDR3 is CASSSTSGGADTQYF. DNA for the CDR3: TGTGCCAGCAGCTCGACTAGCGGGGGTGCAGATACGCAGTATTTT. Based on the CDR3 plus reference TRBV7-2 and TRBJ2-3, the full variable domain is GAGVSQSPSNKVTEKGKDVELRCDPISGHTALYWYRQSLGQGLEFLIYFQGNSAPDKSGLPSDRFSAERTGGSVSTLTIQRTQQEDSAVYLCASSSTSGGADTQYFGPGTRLTVL.